This entry is about one TCR beta chain. This clonotype appeared a few times. Its antigen target is currently unknown. The record has no base qualities; no much larger clone is one base away. The data originate from a study of T cells after yellow fever vaccination (dated by TCRdb to about 2019). For the study in its entirety: The SMART-Seq v4 Ultra Low Input RNA kit was used to prepare libraries from fractions with low cell numbers. To follow T-cell clones before and after both primary and booster YFV17D yellow fever vaccination, bulk TCR alpha and beta repertoires underwent longitudinal sequencing. Two healthy male donors, one aged 18 to 30 and one aged 30 to 39 years, were included in the cohort. Bulk PBMC replicates and cell subsets were isolated from blood drawn at multiple timepoints before and after both primary and secondary immunization.

Study-wide conclusions, independent of this receptor: A small share of clonotypes occurred in both CD4 and CD8 compartments, likely arising from convergent recombination. Computational filtering was required because FACS-sorted repertoires could contain abundant contaminating clonotypes from the bulk population. Most clones expanded after primary vaccination (approximately 95% of CD4 and around 89% of CD8) were re-detected after the booster, suggesting that broad memory maintenance occurred. Compared with the primary T-cell response, the secondary T-cell response was faster but weaker, reaching its peak on day 5 rather than on day 15. The study included only two donors, which limits how far the findings can be generalized.

The treatment or condition label of this sample denotes: live attenuated yellow fever vaccine strain. At each blood-draw timepoint, two biological replicates of bulk PBMCs were collected. PBMCs were isolated from peripheral blood using a standard Ficoll-Paque protocol. TriZol was used to extract RNA from bulk PBMCs, from CD4 and CD8 fractions, and from dextramer-positive and dextramer-negative fractions. Reading from cysteine to phenylalanine, the CDR3 counts 19 amino acids. CDR3 DNA is the only sequence kept; it has 57 bases, read in frame from the first base. CDR1 is given as LGHNA and CDR2 as YSLEER, both from the germline V gene. At the junction V is shortened by 4 bases and J by 8 bases; bases outside the gene matches: 20. TCR cDNA was synthesized by 5'RACE template switching, which introduced a universal primer site and unique molecular identifiers. Priming for cDNA synthesis came from both the TCR alpha and TCR beta constant segments. Library amplification involved two PCR steps, and the second step added sample barcodes and sequencing adapters. Libraries were sequenced on Illumina HiSeq 2500 (2x100 bp) or NovaSeq (2x150 bp). The original pipeline was this. MIGEC handled demultiplexing of reads and collapsing into UMI consensus sequences, while MiXCR performed V(D)J alignment. Clonotypes responding to the vaccine were identified with edgeR on replicate PBMC samples, with the criteria of FDR below 0.01 and a log2 fold change above 5 up to day 15. Bulk clonotypes were assigned CD4 or CD8 identity according to which sequenced CD4 or CD8 repertoire held them at higher abundance. TCRdb handled the public reads itself, with Q25 trimming in fastp and clone calling in MiXCR, and kept productive beta chains. Identical CDR3 protein sequences are pooled into one entry, listed with their most common genes and DNA. The V and J calls reflect TCRdb's pipeline rather than the authors' work. This sample has 300,000 to 400,000 distinct CDR3 sequences in its table, and about 8.7% of those were observed once. The ten biggest clones cover about a sixth of the sample.

The specimen was PBMCs, collected on the day of the first yellow fever vaccination. The clonotype comes from a man between 18 and 29 years old who received the YFV17D yellow fever vaccine. Rearrangement joined TRBV4-3 to TRBJ2-1; TRBD2 matches 10 bases in the middle. The encoded CDR3 is CASSLLGGKRGGRWDEQFF. The DNA sequence is given as TGCGCCAGCAGCCTTCTCGGAGGAAAGCGGGGGGGCAGGTGGGATGAGCAGTTCTTC.